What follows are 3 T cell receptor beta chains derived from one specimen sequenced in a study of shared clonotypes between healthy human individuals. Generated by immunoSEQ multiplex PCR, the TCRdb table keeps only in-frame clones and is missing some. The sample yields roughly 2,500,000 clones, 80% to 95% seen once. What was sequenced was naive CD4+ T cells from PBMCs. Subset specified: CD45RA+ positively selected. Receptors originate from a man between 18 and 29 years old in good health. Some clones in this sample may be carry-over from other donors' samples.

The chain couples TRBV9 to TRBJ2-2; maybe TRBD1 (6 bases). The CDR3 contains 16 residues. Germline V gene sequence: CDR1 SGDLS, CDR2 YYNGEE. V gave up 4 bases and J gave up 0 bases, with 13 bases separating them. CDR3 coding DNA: TGTGCCAGCAGCCCCTCCTGGACAGCGAACACCGGGGAGCTGTTTTTT. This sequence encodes CASSPSWTANTGELFF.

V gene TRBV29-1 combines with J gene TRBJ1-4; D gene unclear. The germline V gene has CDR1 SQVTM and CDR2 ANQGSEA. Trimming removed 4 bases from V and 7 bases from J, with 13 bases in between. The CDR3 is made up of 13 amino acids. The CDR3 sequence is CSVGEGASEKLFF. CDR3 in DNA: TGCAGCGTTGGGGAGGGAGCTAGTGAAAAACTGTTTTTT.

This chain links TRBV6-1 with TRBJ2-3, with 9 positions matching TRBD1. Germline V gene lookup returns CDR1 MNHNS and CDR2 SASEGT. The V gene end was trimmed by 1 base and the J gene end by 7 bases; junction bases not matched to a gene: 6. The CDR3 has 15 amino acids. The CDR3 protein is CASSEGTGERHTQYF. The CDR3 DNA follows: TGTGCCAGCAGTGAAGGGACAGGGGAAAGACATACGCAGTATTTT.